Sequencing of this T cell receptor beta chain was carried out in a study of T cell responses to AZD1222 COVID-19 vaccine. Study observations and caveats: Increases in Spike-specific TCR breadth and depth were seen after two AZD1222 doses. Just 6 or 7 AZD1222 recipients were seropositive at baseline. Reports indicate that nearly half of spike-specific TCRs are directed at unmutated variant regions.

The assay was immunoSEQ multiplex PCR, and TCRdb's table has in-frame clones only and misses some. The table lists 110,000 to 150,000 clones, 92% of them singletons. Per the germline V gene, CDR1 is SGHNT and CDR2 is YENEEA. The CDR3 consists of 16 residues. Trimming took off 2 bases at V and 4 bases at J, with 15 bases between the two ends. Remarks on this clone: The antigen is unknown.

This chain joins TRBV11-3 and TRBJ2-1; TRBD1 or TRBD2 may be the D gene (5 bases each). This sample comprised peripheral blood, obtained on day 0 of AZD1222 vaccination. The clonotype originates from an adult in good health. CDR3 nucleotide sequence: TGTGCCAGCAGCTTATCTTACGGGGCTAAGTACAATGAGCAGTTCTTC. Translating it yields CASSLSYGAKYNEQFF.